What follows are 14 T cell receptor beta chains derived from one specimen sequenced in a study of CD8 T cells in Susac syndrome. RNA in amounts of roughly 0.45 to 1 ug was reverse transcribed with random hexamers. TCRdb re-called the immunoSEQ multiplex PCR reads through MiXCR, storing one row per CDR3 protein. The repertoire holds 120,000 to 150,000 distinct CDR3 sequences, 85% to 95% seen once, with around 0.29% in the top ten. The sequencing sample was made of CD8+ T cells from PBMCs. The receptors derive from a human donor in good health.

The chain employs TRBV27 and TRBJ2-7; the match to TRBD2 covers 7 bases. The CDR3 sequence is 15 residues long. Looked up from germline, CDR1 is MNHEY and CDR2 is SMNVEV (reference sequence). V was clipped by 2 bases and J by 1 base; unmatched bases: 5. The DNA of the CDR3 is TGTGCCAGCAGTTTACTGTGGGGGGGATCCTACGAGCAGTACTTC. Its translation is CASSLLWGGSYEQYF.

The J gene is TRBJ1-2, the V gene TRBV7-3; 10 bases match TRBD1. Trimming took 2 bases from V and 6 from J; bases not matched to a gene: 3. This CDR3 contains 14 residues. Germline CDR1 reads SGHTA; CDR2 reads FQGTGA. The CDR3 loop reads CASSLGDRGHGYTF. The CDR3 DNA sequence: TGTGCCAGCAGCTTAGGTGACAGGGGGCATGGCTACACCTTC.

V gene TRBV11-2 combines with J gene TRBJ2-1; D unresolved. V dropped 3 bases and J dropped 4 bases, with 13 bases sitting between them. Germline lookup yields CDR1 SGHAT and CDR2 FQNNGV. The length of the CDR3 is 15 residues. This CDR3 reads CASSFEASDYNEQFF. As DNA, the CDR3 is TGTGCCAGCAGCTTCGAAGCTTCCGATTACAATGAGCAGTTCTTC.

This sequence joins TRBV29-1 and TRBJ2-5; D gene uncertain. V was shortened by 6 bases and J by 4 bases, with 15 bases between the two germline ends. CDR1 SQVTM and CDR2 ANQGSEA come from the germline V gene. The CDR3 spans 13 residues. Written as DNA, the CDR3 is TGCAGCGTCCCCGGAACCCTGGGAGAGACCCAGTACTTC. It is translated as CSVPGTLGETQYF.

The chain links TRBV7-2 to TRBJ2-3; D remains ambiguous. The V end was cut by 7 bases, the J end by 4 bases, with 9 bases between. Germline-derived CDR1 and CDR2 are SGHTA and FQGNSA. The CDR3 contains 12 residues. The CDR3 sequence is CASTASPDTQYF. In nucleotides, the CDR3 is TGTGCCAGCACCGCTTCGCCAGATACGCAGTATTTT.

The V and J genes are TRBV13 and TRBJ2-4; 9 nucleotides agree with TRBD2. V lost 2 bases and J lost 9; bases outside the gene matches: 8. Germline V gene lookup returns CDR1 PRHDT and CDR2 FYEKMQ (reference sequence). There are 15 residues in the CDR3. CDR3 protein: CASSLSLAGLSIQYF. As DNA, the CDR3 is TGTGCCAGCAGCTTATCGCTAGCGGGATTATCCATTCAGTACTTC.

This chain's CDR3 is CASSRRGANVLTF. The CDR3 nucleotides are TGTGCCAGCAGTCGGAGGGGGGCCAACGTCCTGACTTTC. The chain recombines TRBV28 with TRBJ2-6; D might be TRBD2 (5 bases). Per the germline V gene, CDR1 is MDHEN and CDR2 is SYDVKM. The CDR3 sequence is 13 residues long. V shed 5 bases and J shed 4 bases, with 6 bases lying between them.

This chain links TRBV29-1 with TRBJ2-1; TRBD2 agrees at 9 bases. In germline, CDR1 is SQVTM, CDR2 ANQGSEA. Trimming cost V 3 bases and J 4 bases; bases outside gene matches: 4. The CDR3 length is 14 residues. The CDR3 nucleotides read TGCAGCGTTGAGTTTGCGGGAGGGTACAATGAGCAGTTCTTC. Translated: CSVEFAGGYNEQFF.

This chain uses TRBV29-1 with TRBJ2-3, with D perhaps matching TRBD1 (5 bases). The CDR3 consists of 14 residues. V was shortened by 3 bases and J by 0 bases, with 10 bases between the two germline ends. CDR1 SQVTM and CDR2 ANQGSEA come from the germline V gene. The CDR3 coding sequence is TGCAGCGTTGATACAGGCAGTAGCACAGATACGCAGTATTTT. This codes for CSVDTGSSTDTQYF.

The V and J genes are TRBV29-1 and TRBJ2-7, with D possibly TRBD2 on 5 matching bases. This CDR3 is built from 12 residues. CDR1 and CDR2 from the germline V gene are SQVTM and ANQGSEA. Trimming took off 2 bases at V and 10 bases at J, with 15 bases between the two ends. The CDR3 region is CSVEILPREQYF. CDR3 coding DNA: TGCAGCGTTGAAATCCTTCCGAGGGAACAGTACTTC.

V gene TRBV29-1 combines with J gene TRBJ2-2; 14 nucleotides line up with TRBD2. The CDR3 consists of 20 residues. The V and J ends lost 7 bases and 2 bases, in that order; junction bases with no gene match: 18. Germline V gives CDR1 SQVTM, CDR2 ANQGSEA. The CDR3 DNA reads as TGCAGCGCCAACAGACCAGGGACTAGCGGGAGAGGCGATAACACCGGGGAGCTGTTTTTT. Amino acid sequence: CSANRPGTSGRGDNTGELFF.

The CDR3 DNA is TGTGCCAGCAGTGAAGCGTTCGACAGGGTGATAGACTATGGCTACACCTTC. Its protein product is CASSEAFDRVIDYGYTF. The chain joins TRBV2 to TRBJ1-2; 7 bases are a match to TRBD1. Germline CDR1 reads SNHLY; CDR2 reads FYNNEI. This CDR3 contains 17 residues. V shed 0 bases and J 3 bases; nucleotides not matched to a gene: 10.

V usage is TRBV12-3 or TRBV12-4 and J usage is TRBJ1-3; D call uncertain. This CDR3 has 16 residues. Trimming removed 0 bases at V and 3 bases at J, with 12 bases between. This chain's CDR3 is CASSLAGLGSGNTIYF. CDR3 DNA sequence: TGTGCCAGCAGTTTAGCTGGGCTGGGTAGTGGAAACACCATATATTTT.

This rearrangement joins TRBV7-9 to TRBJ2-1, with 7 bases that match TRBD1. Germline-derived CDR1 and CDR2 are SEHNR and FQNEAQ (reference sequence). J gave up 4 bases and V 4 bases, and 13 bases lay outside the gene matches. There are 17 residues in the CDR3. The CDR3 loop is CASSSGPRGPWYNEQFF. The CDR3 coding sequence is TGTGCCAGCAGCTCGGGCCCGAGGGGGCCGTGGTACAATGAGCAGTTCTTC.